The following is a T cell receptor (beta chain) sequence with its context. The antigen remains undetermined. As for the donors, each was a healthy bone marrow donor. Looked up from germline, CDR1 is SNHLY and CDR2 is FYNNEI. The CDR3 extends over 15 amino acids. V was clipped by 10 bases and J by 7 bases, with 22 bases between them. This record belongs to a study of cytomegalovirus exposure and HLA in healthy donors. Study observations and caveats: In a later analysis, TCR association rates varied by HLA locus: DRB1 most, HLA-C fewest. In all likelihood, a cluster of highly shared sequence variants was a sequencing artifact.

Vbeta (60) and Jbeta (13) primers were used in the PCR. This table comes from immunoSEQ multiplex PCR, and its TCRdb copy is limited to in-frame clones, with some not included. The sample lists over 120,000 clones, 75% to 85% seen once, with around 2.5% in the top ten. The rearrangement uses TRBV2 and TRBJ1-4, with TRBD1 as a possible D gene (6 bases). The receptor was isolated from a man in his fifties or sixties in good health and CMV-seronegative. Sequencing used PBMCs. The CDR3 reads CATSLGAAIGEKLFF. CDR3 sequence (DNA): TGTGCCACCTCTCTGGGGGCAGCAATAGGTGAAAAACTGTTTTTT.